The rows below give T cell receptor beta chains drawn from one sample of a study of cytomegalovirus exposure and HLA in healthy donors. Measured with immunoSEQ multiplex PCR; TCRdb has only the in-frame clones, and not every one. The sample yields roughly 69,000 clones, roughly 67% seen once. Material for sequencing was PBMCs. These receptors originate from a man aged 45-65 years in good health and CMV-seronegative. CDR3s include the opening cysteine and the closing phenylalanine or tryptophan. The order of the fields is D gene, J gene, clone size, V gene, CDR3 protein, CDR3 DNA. A D gene is named only where the DNA matches it firmly. Clone size is given for some rows only: seen once, a few or many times, or a class if the clone is expanded.

- | TRBJ2-7 | - | TRBV19 | CASSIEETGSYEQYF | TGTGCCAGTAGTATAGAGGAGACAGGCTCCTACGAGCAGTACTTC
TRBD1 | TRBJ1-6 | - | TRBV5-6 | CASSPTGVWDSPLHF | TGTGCCAGCAGCCCGACAGGGGTTTGGGATTCACCCCTCCACTTT
- | TRBJ1-2 | - | TRBV19 | CASRNLDTTGGGYTF | TGTGCCAGTAGGAACCTCGACACGACCGGCGGGGGCTACACCTTC
- | TRBJ2-7 | - | TRBV11-2 | CASSEGVEQYF | TGTGCCAGCTCTGAGGGCGTCGAGCAGTACTTC
- | TRBJ2-2 | few | TRBV10-1 | CASSELREAGELFF | TGCGCCAGCAGTGAGTTAAGGGAGGCGGGGGAGCTGTTTTTT
- | TRBJ2-1 | once | TRBV9 | CASSVVVGRGEQFF | TGTGCCAGCAGCGTAGTAGTGGGGCGGGGTGAGCAGTTCTTC
- | TRBJ2-1 | - | TRBV29-1 | CSVEGGAYNEQFF | TGCAGCGTTGAAGGGGGGGCCTACAATGAGCAGTTCTTC
- | TRBJ2-7 | - | TRBV29-1 | CSVELFPSSYEQYF | TGCAGCGTTGAACTGTTCCCGAGCTCCTACGAGCAGTACTTC
- | TRBJ1-6 | - | TRBV5-6 | CASSFTGPNSPLHF | TGTGCCAGCAGCTTCACAGGCCCTAATTCACCCCTCCACTTT
- | TRBJ1-1 | - | TRBV7-9 | CASSNRQDTEAFF | TGTGCCAGCAGCAATCGGCAGGACACTGAAGCTTTCTTT
- | TRBJ2-7 | - | TRBV6-5 | CASSQGISYEQYF | TGTGCCAGCAGCCAGGGGATTTCCTACGAGCAGTACTTC
TRBD2 | TRBJ2-4 | - | TRBV10-3 | CAISELAGGIAKNIQYF | TGTGCCATCAGCGAATTAGCGGGGGGGATAGCCAAAAACATTCAGTACTTC
- | TRBJ2-7 | - | TRBV9 | CASSSSRGGFPYEQYF | TGTGCCAGCAGCTCGAGCAGGGGCGGTTTCCCCTACGAGCAGTACTTC
- | TRBJ2-5 | - | TRBV5-1 | CASSLAGVGQETQYF | TGCGCCAGCAGCTTGGCAGGGGTAGGCCAAGAGACCCAGTACTTC
TRBD1 | TRBJ2-5 | - | TRBV20-1 | CSADRVETQYF | TGCAGTGCTGACAGGGTGGAGACCCAGTACTTC
- | TRBJ1-2 | - | TRBV6-5 | CASSYGPDTNYGYTF | TGTGCCAGCAGTTACGGTCCAGATACTAACTATGGCTACACCTTC
- | TRBJ2-7 | - | TRBV12-2 | CASRYPSGGRRQYF | TGTGCAAGTCGCTACCCTTCTGGCGGGCGAAGACAGTACTTC
- | TRBJ2-7 | - | TRBV11-2 | CASSLQGLGVGEQYF | TGTGCCAGCAGCTTACAGGGGCTGGGGGTAGGCGAGCAGTACTTC
- | TRBJ1-4 | - | TRBV19 | CASVPKTGGGEKLFF | TGTGCCAGTGTCCCGAAAACGGGCGGGGGAGAAAAACTGTTTTTT
TRBD2 | TRBJ2-1 | - | TRBV29-1 | CSVASLAGNNEQFF | TGCAGCGTCGCCTCTCTAGCGGGTAACAATGAGCAGTTCTTC
- | TRBJ1-5 | - | TRBV5-6 | CASSYRRGSNQPQHF | TGTGCCAGCAGCTACCGCCGGGGGAGCAATCAGCCCCAGCATTTT
- | TRBJ2-2 | - | TRBV5-6 | CASSFQRHTGELFF | TGTGCCAGCAGCTTTCAGCGACACACCGGGGAGCTGTTTTTT
- | TRBJ1-2 | - | TRBV19 | CASRPPGENYGYTF | TGTGCCAGTAGGCCCCCGGGGGAAAACTATGGCTACACCTTC
TRBD1 | TRBJ2-7 | - | TRBV7-7 | CASSFRWDRGNYEQYF | TGTGCTAGCAGCTTCCGGTGGGACAGGGGGAACTACGAGCAGTACTTC
TRBD1 | TRBJ2-7 | - | TRBV4-1 | CASSSPGQVTYEQYF | TGCGCCAGCAGCAGCCCAGGACAGGTCACCTACGAGCAGTACTTC
- | TRBJ2-1 | - | TRBV9 | CASSATGTLFYEQFF | TGTGCCAGCAGCGCGACCGGGACTCTGTTCTATGAGCAGTTCTTC
TRBD1 | TRBJ2-5 | - | TRBV5-4 | CASSLGTGDLETQYF | TGTGCCAGCAGCTTGGGCACAGGGGATTTGGAGACCCAGTACTTC
- | TRBJ2-7 | - | TRBV29-1 | CSVDKNSNEQYF | TGCAGCGTTGACAAAAACAGCAACGAGCAGTACTTC
TRBD1 | TRBJ1-1 | few | TRBV6-1 | CASSVNIGTGNTEAFF | TGTGCCAGCAGTGTAAATATAGGGACAGGGAACACTGAAGCTTTCTTT
TRBD1 | TRBJ2-7 | - | TRBV6-4 | CASRIDRVYEQYF | TGTGCCAGCAGGATTGACAGGGTTTACGAGCAGTACTTC
- | TRBJ1-6 | - | TRBV5-1 | CASSSSGREGSPLHF | TGCGCCAGCAGCTCCTCCGGGCGGGAGGGCTCACCCCTCCACTTT
TRBD1 | TRBJ1-2 | - | TRBV6-5 | CASSFGQGDYGYTF | TGTGCCAGCAGTTTCGGACAGGGGGACTATGGCTACACCTTC
TRBD1 | TRBJ2-7 | - | TRBV28 | CASSLFGVWGQGNYEQYF | TGTGCCAGCAGTTTATTCGGGGTTTGGGGACAGGGGAATTACGAGCAGTACTTC
- | TRBJ2-1 | - | TRBV19 | CASSRDTGYNEQFF | TGTGCCAGTAGCCGGGACACTGGATACAATGAGCAGTTCTTC
TRBD2 | TRBJ2-1 | - | TRBV2 | CASSERLAGDAFF | TGTGCCAGCAGTGAAAGACTAGCGGGGGATGCGTTCTTC
- | TRBJ2-7 | - | TRBV18 | CASSPPDRWFYEQYF | TGTGCCAGCTCACCGCCCGACAGGTGGTTCTACGAGCAGTATTTC
TRBD2 | TRBJ2-1 | few | TRBV7-6 | CASSIRTSGDDFSYNEQFF | TGTGCCAGCAGCATACGGACTAGCGGGGACGACTTCTCCTACAATGAGCAGTTCTTC
- | TRBJ1-1 | - | TRBV7-6 | CASSLRAGGAFTEAFF | TGTGCCAGCAGCTTAAGGGCTGGGGGCGCGTTCACTGAAGCTTTCTTT
TRBD2 | TRBJ2-3 | - | TRBV9 | CASSVVASGGAINTDTQYF | TGTGCCAGCAGCGTAGTGGCGAGCGGGGGGGCCATTAACACAGATACGCAGTATTTT
TRBD1 | TRBJ1-4 | few | TRBV14 | CASSQNRGSGTEEKLFF | TGTGCCAGCAGCCAAAACAGGGGGAGTGGGACGGAAGAAAAACTGTTTTTT
- | TRBJ1-4 | - | TRBV30 | CAWTQGVGDEKLFF | TGTGCCTGGACTCAGGGTGTAGGGGATGAAAAACTGTTTTTT
- | TRBJ1-2 | - | TRBV2 | CASHGVGLENYGYTF | TGTGCCAGCCACGGGGTCGGCTTGGAGAACTATGGCTACACCTTC
TRBD1 | TRBJ2-3 | - | TRBV2 | CATGQGTSTDTQYF | TGTGCCACGGGACAGGGGACTAGCACAGATACGCAGTATTTT
- | TRBJ2-7 | - | TRBV10-2 | CASSDRTRSSYEQYF | TGCGCCAGCAGTGATCGGACAAGGAGCTCCTACGAGCAGTACTTC
- | TRBJ1-1 | few | TRBV5-1 | CASSLPLRGNTEAFF | TGCGCCAGCAGCTTACCCCTCCGGGGAAACACTGAAGCTTTCTTT
- | TRBJ2-2 | once | TRBV6-1 | CASSEAGASANTGELFF | TGTGCCAGCAGTGAAGCGGGGGCTTCTGCGAACACCGGGGAGCTGTTTTTT
- | TRBJ1-2 | - | TRBV29-1 | CSVEEGYGYTF | TGCAGCGTTGAGGAGGGCTATGGCTACACCTTC
TRBD2 | TRBJ2-1 | - | TRBV5-1 | CASSLVASGAYNEQFF | TGCGCCAGCAGCTTGGTGGCTAGCGGGGCCTACAATGAGCAGTTCTTC
- | TRBJ2-1 | - | TRBV6-6 | CASSRSGWNEQFF | TGTGCCAGCAGTCGATCAGGTTGGAATGAGCAGTTCTTC
- | TRBJ2-2 | - | TRBV2 | CASAPWGVGGELFF | TGTGCCAGCGCTCCATGGGGGGTTGGCGGGGAGCTGTTTTTT
TRBD1 | TRBJ1-2 | - | TRBV6-5 | CASSKTGLRGYTF | TGTGCCAGCAGTAAGACAGGGCTACGTGGCTACACCTTC
- | TRBJ2-5 | - | TRBV11-1 | CASSLWGRGDQETQYF | TGTGCCAGCAGCTTGTGGGGCAGGGGAGATCAAGAGACCCAGTACTTC
TRBD1 | TRBJ1-1 | few | TRBV6-1 | CASSEFRQGTFF | TGTGCCAGCAGTGAATTTAGACAGGGGACTTTCTTT
- | TRBJ2-2 | - | TRBV9 | CASGVGRINTGELFF | TGTGCCAGCGGCGTTGGCAGAATAAACACCGGGGAGCTGTTTTTT
TRBD1 | TRBJ1-6 | - | TRBV9 | CASSGPGTGVNSPLHF | TGTGCCAGCAGCGGCCCCGGGACAGGTGTAAATTCACCCCTCCACTTT
TRBD2 | TRBJ2-7 | - | TRBV10-3 | CAISPGSGGPYEQYF | TGTGCCATCAGTCCAGGCAGCGGGGGGCCCTACGAGCAGTACTTC
- | TRBJ2-5 | - | TRBV15 | CATSRRGANQETQYF | TGTGCCACCAGCAGACGGGGAGCCAATCAAGAGACCCAGTACTTC
TRBD2 | TRBJ2-2 | - | TRBV7-3 | CASSYGLAGALNTGELFF | TGTGCCAGCAGCTACGGACTAGCGGGGGCCCTGAACACCGGGGAGCTGTTTTTT